The sample holds one count of the clone carrying this T cell receptor (beta chain). This CDR3 spans 14 amino acids. V was trimmed by 3 bases and J by 0 bases, leaving 7 bases between them. CDR1 and CDR2 (germline): LNHDA, SQIVND (reference sequence). These data are taken from a study of blood T cell repertoires in COVID-19. Looking at the study overall: COVID-19 samples from acute and convalescent phases originated in the United States, Italy and Spain.

As originally analysed: Estimation of nucleated cell counts was performed using reference gene primer amplification. Clones were sequenced by immunoSEQ multiplex PCR, and TCRdb holds only the in-frame ones, with some missing. From that table come the V and J calls and clone size; the DNA was used to work out D and trimming. Counted here are some 240,000 clones, about 90% occurring once; the ten biggest clones make up 7.2%. The sequence was obtained from a man in his fifties or sixties who had recovered from COVID-19. The chain couples TRBV19 to TRBJ2-3; no clear D gene. The source material was peripheral blood. In DNA form, the CDR3 reads TGTGCCAGTAGTATCGGTGTAAGCACAGATACGCAGTATTTT. Its protein is CASSIGVSTDTQYF. The full variable domain, with the rest looked up from reference TRBV19 and TRBJ2-3, is DGGITQSPKYLFRKEGQNVTLSCEQNLNHDAMYWYRQDPGQGLRLIYYSQIVNDFQKGDIAEGYSVSREKKESFPLTVTSAQKNPTAFYLCASSIGVSTDTQYFGPGTRLTVL.